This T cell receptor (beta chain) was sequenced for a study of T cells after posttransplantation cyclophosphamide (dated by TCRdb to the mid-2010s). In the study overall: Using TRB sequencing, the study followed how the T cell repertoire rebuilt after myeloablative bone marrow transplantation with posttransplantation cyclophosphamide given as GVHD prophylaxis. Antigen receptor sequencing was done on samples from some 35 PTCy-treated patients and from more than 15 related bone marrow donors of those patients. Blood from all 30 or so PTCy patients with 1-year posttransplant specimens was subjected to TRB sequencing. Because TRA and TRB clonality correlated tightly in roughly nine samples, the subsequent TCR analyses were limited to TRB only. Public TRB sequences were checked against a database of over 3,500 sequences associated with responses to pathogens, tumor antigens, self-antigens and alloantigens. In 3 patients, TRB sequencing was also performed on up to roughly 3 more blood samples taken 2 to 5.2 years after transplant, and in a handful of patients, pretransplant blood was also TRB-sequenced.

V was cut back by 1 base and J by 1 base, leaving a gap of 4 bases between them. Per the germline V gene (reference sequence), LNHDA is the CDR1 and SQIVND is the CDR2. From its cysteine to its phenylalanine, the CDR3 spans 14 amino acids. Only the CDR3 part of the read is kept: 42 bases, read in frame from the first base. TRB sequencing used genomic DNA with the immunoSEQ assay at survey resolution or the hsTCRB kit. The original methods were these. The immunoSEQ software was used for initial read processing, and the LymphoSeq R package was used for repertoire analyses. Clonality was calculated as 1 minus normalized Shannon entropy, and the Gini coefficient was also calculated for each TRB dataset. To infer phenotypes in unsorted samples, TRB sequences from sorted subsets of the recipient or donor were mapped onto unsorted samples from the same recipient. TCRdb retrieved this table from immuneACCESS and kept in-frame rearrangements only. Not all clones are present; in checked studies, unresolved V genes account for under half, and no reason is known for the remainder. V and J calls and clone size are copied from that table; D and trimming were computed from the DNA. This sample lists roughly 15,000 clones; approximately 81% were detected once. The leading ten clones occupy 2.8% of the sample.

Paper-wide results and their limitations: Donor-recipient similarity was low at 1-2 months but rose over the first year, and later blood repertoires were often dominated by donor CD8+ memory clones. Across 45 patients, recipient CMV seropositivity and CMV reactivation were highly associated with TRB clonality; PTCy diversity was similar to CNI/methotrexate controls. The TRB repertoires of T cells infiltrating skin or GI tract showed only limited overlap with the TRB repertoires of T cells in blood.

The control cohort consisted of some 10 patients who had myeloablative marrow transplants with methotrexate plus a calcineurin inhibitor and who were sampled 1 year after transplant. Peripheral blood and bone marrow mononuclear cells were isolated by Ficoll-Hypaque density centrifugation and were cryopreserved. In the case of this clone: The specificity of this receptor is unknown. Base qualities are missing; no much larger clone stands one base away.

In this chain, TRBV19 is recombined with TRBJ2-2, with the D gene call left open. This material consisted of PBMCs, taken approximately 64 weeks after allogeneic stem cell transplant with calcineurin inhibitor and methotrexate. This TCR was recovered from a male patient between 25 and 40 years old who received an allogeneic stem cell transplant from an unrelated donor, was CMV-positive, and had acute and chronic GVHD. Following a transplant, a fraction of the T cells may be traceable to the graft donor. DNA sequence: TGTGCCAGTAGTATAGGACAGAACACCGGGGAGCTGTTTTTT. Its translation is CASSIGQNTGELFF.